This TCR beta chain emerged from a study of cytomegalovirus exposure and HLA in healthy donors. Study-wide context: A previous analysis identified approximately 110 million unique TCR beta sequences derived from around 180 million T cells.

CDR1 is SGHTA, CDR2 FQGTGA, per germline. The germline V and J ends were trimmed by 3 bases and 5 bases, with 13 bases remaining between them. The CDR3 is 14 residues long. PCR employed 60 Vbeta and 13 Jbeta primers. Sequenced by immunoSEQ multiplex PCR; TCRdb stores in-frame clones only, minus some. Of fewer than 100,000 clones listed, about 77% were seen once; the top ten hold over 3%. This chain joins TRBV7-3 and TRBJ2-5, with D possibly TRBD1 on 6 matching bases. The sample consisted of PBMCs. This TCR derives from a middle-aged man in good health and CMV-seronegative. The CDR3 DNA follows: TGTGCCAGCAGCTTTGGGACACCCCCGGAGACCCAGTACTTC. This encodes CASSFGTPPETQYF.